One sample yielded the 2 T cell receptor beta chains listed below, sequenced in a study of cytomegalovirus exposure and HLA in healthy donors. The PCR had 60 Vbeta and 13 Jbeta primers. Clones were sequenced by immunoSEQ multiplex PCR, and TCRdb holds only the in-frame ones, with some missing. The sample consists of more than 85,000 clones, about 62% of them appearing once. Source material: PBMCs. Receptor source: a human donor in good health.

The genes are TRBV4-1 and TRBJ2-7; 12 nucleotides line up with TRBD2. Germline V gene data show CDR1 as MGHRA and CDR2 as YSYEKL. Trimming at V came to 4 bases and at J to 3 bases, leaving 7 bases not matched to a gene. This CDR3 comprises 16 residues. As DNA, the CDR3 is TGCGCCAGCAGCCCCCAACTAGCGGGAGGCTACTACGAGCAGTACTTC. Encoded protein: CASSPQLAGGYYEQYF.

CDR3 nucleotide sequence: TGTGCCAGCAGCTTGGGAACCGGACAGGGGAATCAGCCCCAGCATTTT. Residues: CASSLGTGQGNQPQHF. The V and J genes are TRBV5-5 and TRBJ1-5, with 9 positions matching TRBD1. J gave up 4 bases and V 0 bases, and 5 bases lay outside the gene matches. The V gene's germline CDR1 is SGHKS and CDR2 YYEKEE (reference sequence). CDR3 length: 16 amino acids. The full variable domain, in which reference TRBV5-5 and TRBJ1-5 provide the parts outside the CDR3, is DAGVTQSPTHLIKTRGQQVTLRCSPISGHKSVSWYQQVLGQGPQFIFQYYEKEERGRGNFPDRFSARQFPNYSSELNVNALLLGDSALYLCASSLGTGQGNQPQHFGDGTRLSIL.